This TCR beta chain was identified in a study of control samples from healthy donors and cancer patients. Assay used: immunoSEQ multiplex PCR; TCRdb lists only in-frame clones, some missing. The table shows 150,000 to 200,000 clones, with around 90% occurring only once. The germline V gene has CDR1 ENHRY and CDR2 SYGVKD. This CDR3 region has 13 residues. As to this clone: At one end the junction does not follow the germline gene, possibly because of a read error.

Sequenced sample: blood. This chain links TRBV10-3 with TRBJ1-1, with 7 bases fitting TRBD1. This clonotype originated in a woman between 25 and 40 years old in good health. CDR3 residues: CAIIESGGTEAFF. In DNA form, the CDR3 reads TGTGCCATCATTGAGTCAGGGGGCACTGAAGCTTTCTTT.